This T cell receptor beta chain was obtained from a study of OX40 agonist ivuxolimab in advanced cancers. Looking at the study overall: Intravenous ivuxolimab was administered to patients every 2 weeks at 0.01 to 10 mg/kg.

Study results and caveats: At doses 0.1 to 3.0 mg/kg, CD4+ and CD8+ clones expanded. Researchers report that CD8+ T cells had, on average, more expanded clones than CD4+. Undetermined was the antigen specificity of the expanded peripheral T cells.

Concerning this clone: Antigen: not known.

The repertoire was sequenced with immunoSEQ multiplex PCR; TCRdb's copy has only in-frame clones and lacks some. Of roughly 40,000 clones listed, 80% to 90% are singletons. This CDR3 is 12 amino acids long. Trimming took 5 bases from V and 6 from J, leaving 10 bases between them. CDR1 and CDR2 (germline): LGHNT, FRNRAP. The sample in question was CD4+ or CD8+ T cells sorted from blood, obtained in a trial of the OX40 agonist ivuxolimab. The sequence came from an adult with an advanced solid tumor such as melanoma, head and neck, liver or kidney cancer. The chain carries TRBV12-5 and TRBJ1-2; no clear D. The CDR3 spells CASGPSGDGYTF. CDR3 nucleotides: TGTGCTAGTGGTCCCAGCGGGGATGGCTACACCTTC.